The T cell receptor (beta chain) under discussion was sequenced for a study of T cells in Graves' hyperthyroidism and ophthalmopathy. On the study more broadly: Sampling of peripheral blood happened at initial diagnosis, prior to any treatment. Findings of the study overall: Ophthalmopathy, which appeared later, was predicted by the model a median 6.5 months before onset. Blood held most thyroid clonotypes expanded above 0.001 frequency.

This clonotype showed up many times. Antigen: not known. The germline V and J ends were trimmed by 2 bases and 2 bases, with 13 bases remaining between them. Germline V lookup: CDR1 SNHLY, CDR2 FYNNEI. This CDR3 region has 15 residues. TCR beta CDR3 regions were amplified from RNA. In the first-round RT-PCR of the TCR CDR3, the HTBI primer set was used. TCRdb fed the multiplex PCR reads into MiXCR, producing one record per CDR3 protein. This table holds 150,000 to 200,000 distinct CDR3 sequences, about a tenth found once. The specimen was blood. The chain employs TRBV2 and TRBJ2-7, with D unresolved. The sequence was obtained from a woman aged 18 to 35 with Graves' hyperthyroidism that later progressed to Graves' ophthalmopathy. The CDR3 region is CASSERTARTYEQYF. CDR3 DNA sequence: TGTGCCAGCAGTGAAAGAACAGCCCGAACCTACGAGCAGTACTTC.